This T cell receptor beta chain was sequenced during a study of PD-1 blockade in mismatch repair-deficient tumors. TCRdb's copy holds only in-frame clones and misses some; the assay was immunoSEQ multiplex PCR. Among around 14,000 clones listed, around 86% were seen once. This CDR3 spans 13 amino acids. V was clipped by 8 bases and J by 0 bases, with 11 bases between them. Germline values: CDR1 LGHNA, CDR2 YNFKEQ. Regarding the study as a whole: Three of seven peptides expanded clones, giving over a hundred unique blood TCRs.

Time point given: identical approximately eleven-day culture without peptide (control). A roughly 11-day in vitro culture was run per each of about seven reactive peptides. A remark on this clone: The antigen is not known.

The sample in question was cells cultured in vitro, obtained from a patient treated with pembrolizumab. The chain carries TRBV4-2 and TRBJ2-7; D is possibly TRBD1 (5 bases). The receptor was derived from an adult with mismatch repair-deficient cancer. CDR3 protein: CASGQPSSYEQYF. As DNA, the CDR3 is TGTGCCAGCGGACAACCAAGCTCCTACGAGCAGTACTTC.